The 26 T cell receptor beta chains below all came from one sample that was sequenced in a study of blood T cell repertoires in COVID-19 (dated by TCRdb to about 2020). The library was made by the immunoSEQ multiplex PCR assay. TCRdb obtained this table from immuneACCESS and retained in-frame rearrangements with V and J assigned. These tables miss some clones; where compared with another copy, unresolved V genes account for less than half of the shortfall, and the remainder is unexplained. The sample includes 100,000 to 150,000 clones, with around 87% observed a single time. Jointly, the top ten make up more than 3.5% of the sample. The sample consisted of peripheral blood. The receptors were sampled from a woman aged 55-75 years with acute or convalescent COVID-19.

This rearrangement joins TRBV2 to TRBJ1-2; TRBD1 matches 10 bases. V gave up 6 bases and J gave up 4 bases; unmatched junction bases: 17. Germline assignment: CDR1 SNHLY and CDR2 FYNNEI. CDR3 length: 18 residues. CDR3 bases: TGTGCCAGCAGAGTATTACCCGTTGGGGACAGGGGCGCCTATGGCTACACCTTC. Translation: CASRVLPVGDRGAYGYTF.

In its sample, this clone was seen once. The CDR3 sequence is CASSWGGIRNTEAFF. In DNA, the CDR3 is TGTGCCAGCAGCTGGGGGGGGATTCGGAACACTGAAGCTTTCTTT. The V gene is TRBV7-2, the J gene TRBJ1-1, with D perhaps TRBD1 (5 bases). The germline V gene has CDR1 SGHTA and CDR2 FQGNSA. This CDR3 has 15 amino acids. Between the trimmed V and J ends, which lost 4 bases and 1 base, there was a span of 13 bases. The complete variable domain, with remaining parts taken from reference TRBV7-2 and TRBJ1-1, reads GAGVSQSPSNKVTEKGKDVELRCDPISGHTALYWYRQSLGQGLEFLIYFQGNSAPDKSGLPSDRFSAERTGGSVSTLTIQRTQQEDSAVYLCASSWGGIRNTEAFFGQGTRLTVV.

This chain links TRBV7-8 with TRBJ1-2; TRBD1 is a possible D gene (6 bases). The CDR3 sequence is 14 residues long. V lost 5 bases and J lost 4, with 14 bases in between. The germline V gene encodes CDR1 SGHVS and CDR2 FQNEAQ. DNA of the CDR3: TGTGCCAGCAGCAGACTCGGACAGATCTATGGCTACACCTTC. Amino acid sequence: CASSRLGQIYGYTF.

The chain uses TRBV28 and TRBJ2-7; no definite D call. This CDR3 comprises 11 residues. V was pared by 3 bases and J by 4 bases, with 4 bases between. Germline values: CDR1 MDHEN, CDR2 SYDVKM. The CDR3 here is CASSFRYEQYF. As DNA, the CDR3 is TGTGCCAGCAGTTTTCGGTACGAGCAGTACTTC.

The genes are TRBV19 and TRBJ1-2; D perhaps matches TRBD1 (6 bases). The CDR3 runs to 15 residues. Germline lookup yields CDR1 LNHDA and CDR2 SQIVND (reference sequence). V shed 6 bases and J shed 5 bases, with 19 bases lying between them. CDR3 DNA: TGTGCCAGTAGCCGGACAACAGGGCCGAGGTATGGCTACACCTTC. It is translated as CASSRTTGPRYGYTF.

This chain connects TRBV27 to TRBJ2-1; perhaps TRBD2 as D (6 bases). Trimming removed 3 bases at V and 4 bases at J, with 19 bases between. Germline V gene data show CDR1 as MNHEY and CDR2 as SMNVEV (reference sequence). CDR3 length equals 17 residues. The CDR3 region is CASSFDNRRESYNEQFF. In DNA, the CDR3 is TGTGCCAGCAGTTTCGATAACCGACGGGAGAGTTACAATGAGCAGTTCTTC.

This sequence joins TRBV3-1 (or the pseudogene TRBV3-2) and TRBJ1-6; 7 bases match TRBD1. With V trimmed by 1 base and J by 7 bases, 7 bases remained unmatched. Germline values: CDR1 LGHDT, CDR2 YNNKEL (reference sequence). The CDR3 totals 16 residues. CDR3 nucleotides: TGTGCCAGCAGCCAAGGCGTGGTGGACAGGAATTCACCCCTCCACTTT. It yields the protein CASSQGVVDRNSPLHF.

The chain couples TRBV2 to TRBJ1-4; TRBD1 might be the D (5 bases). CDR1 SNHLY and CDR2 FYNNEI come from the germline V gene. There are 13 residues in the CDR3. V lost 8 bases, J lost 5 bases, and 12 bases lay in between. The CDR3 sequence is CASSGLPNEKLFF. For the CDR3, the DNA is TGTGCCAGCTCGGGACTTCCGAATGAAAAACTGTTTTTT.

This chain connects TRBV9 to TRBJ1-3, with 7 bases that match TRBD1. From germline, CDR1 is SGDLS and CDR2 YYNGEE. J lost 4 bases, V lost 2 bases, and 3 bases had no gene match. This CDR3 comprises 14 residues. This chain's CDR3 is CASSVKTGGNTIYF. The DNA for the CDR3 is TGTGCCAGCAGCGTGAAGACAGGGGGAAACACCATATATTTT.

For this clone: This specimen includes other DNA sequences encoding the same CDR3. The chain links TRBV11-2 to TRBJ2-7; D is ambiguous. Germline V gene data show CDR1 as SGHAT and CDR2 as FQNNGV. The CDR3 covers 14 residues. V was clipped by 0 bases and J by 0 bases, with 6 bases between them. CDR3 sequence reads: CASSLDSYSYEQYF. In nucleotides, the CDR3 is TGTGCCAGCAGCTTAGACTCGTACTCCTACGAGCAGTACTTC.

The chain links TRBV19 to TRBJ1-1; 8 nucleotides align to TRBD1. CDR1 is LNHDA and CDR2 is SQIVND in the germline V gene (reference sequence). The J segment lost 7 bases and the V segment lost 8 bases, leaving 12 bases of the junction unmatched. This CDR3 is 14 amino acids long. The CDR3 is CASSETGVFGEAFF. DNA for the CDR3: TGTGCCAGTTCGGAGACAGGGGTGTTCGGTGAAGCTTTCTTT.

The gene calls are TRBV5-1 and TRBJ1-2, with D tentatively TRBD1 (5 bases). V was clipped by 4 bases and J by 6 bases, with 13 bases between them. CDR3 size: 13 residues. CDR1 SGHRS and CDR2 YFSETQ come from the germline V gene. CDR3 sequence reads: CASSPAGLDGYTF. CDR3 DNA: TGCGCCAGCAGCCCCGCAGGGCTAGATGGCTACACCTTC.

The V and J genes are TRBV28 and TRBJ1-1; D unclear. This CDR3 spans 13 amino acids. V was trimmed by 1 base and J by 7 bases, leaving 10 bases between them. CDR1 is MDHEN and CDR2 is SYDVKM in the germline V gene. The CDR3 nucleotides are TGTGCCAGCAGTTTATTACGGTTTAGTGAAGCTTTCTTT. As protein: CASSLLRFSEAFF.

V gene TRBV9 combines with J gene TRBJ2-5, with D perhaps TRBD1 (6 bases). Germline CDR1 reads SGDLS; CDR2 reads YYNGEE. V lost 0 bases to trimming and J lost 3 bases, with 9 bases between them. The CDR3 extends over 14 amino acids. The CDR3 nucleotides read TGTGCCAGCAGCGTAGGTGCAGGGGAAGAGACCCAGTACTTC. This sequence encodes CASSVGAGEETQYF. The whole variable domain, remainder taken from reference TRBV9 and TRBJ2-5, is DSGVTQTPKHLITATGQRVTLRCSPRSGDLSVYWYQQSLDQGLQFLIQYYNGEERAKGNILERFSAQQFPDLHSELNLSSLELGDSALYFCASSVGAGEETQYFGPGTRLLVL.

The CDR3 is CASSSSGRGFNEQFF. The DNA of the CDR3 is TGTGCCAGCAGCTCTAGCGGGAGGGGATTCAATGAGCAGTTCTTC. This chain links TRBV13 with TRBJ2-1; TRBD2 matches 12 bases. The J segment lost 6 bases and the V segment lost 4 bases, leaving 4 bases of the junction unmatched. Per germline, CDR1 PRHDT and CDR2 FYEKMQ (reference sequence). The CDR3 runs 15 residues.

This clone was seen once. This sequence joins TRBV5-1 and TRBJ1-6, with 9 bases fitting TRBD1. Per the germline V gene, CDR1 is SGHRS and CDR2 is YFSETQ. The V segment lost 3 bases and the J segment 8 bases; nucleotides outside the gene matches: 3. The length of the CDR3 is 14 residues. This chain's CDR3 is CASSWDRVDSPLHF. CDR3 nucleotides: TGCGCCAGCAGCTGGGACAGGGTTGATTCACCCCTCCACTTT.

This sequence joins TRBV9 and TRBJ1-3; D gene unclear. The germline gives CDR1 SGDLS, CDR2 YYNGEE. V was cut by 3 bases and J by 0 bases, with 16 bases left in between. The CDR3 contains 17 residues. CDR3 protein: CASSASPAADSGNTIYF. CDR3 nucleotide sequence: TGTGCCAGCAGCGCGTCACCAGCGGCGGACTCTGGAAACACCATATATTTT.

The rearrangement uses TRBV7-8 and TRBJ1-4; D is possibly TRBD1 (6 bases). Looked up from germline, CDR1 is SGHVS and CDR2 is FQNEAQ. CDR3 length: 14 residues. Trimming took off 5 bases at V and 4 bases at J, with 11 bases between the two ends. As DNA, the CDR3 is TGTGCCAGCAGCCCCACAGGGCTTAATGAAAAACTGTTTTTT. It specifies CASSPTGLNEKLFF.

The chain recombines TRBV5-1 with TRBJ1-4; D gene uncertain. The V and J ends lost 0 bases and 0 bases respectively, with 6 bases between them. Looked up from germline, CDR1 is SGHRS and CDR2 is YFSETQ. The CDR3 sequence is 15 residues long. CDR3 region: CASSLVGATNEKLFF. The CDR3 nucleotides are TGCGCCAGCAGCTTGGTCGGGGCAACTAATGAAAAACTGTTTTTT. The full variable domain, in which reference TRBV5-1 and TRBJ1-4 provide the parts outside the CDR3, is KAGVTQTPRYLIKTRGQQVTLSCSPISGHRSVSWYQQTPGQGLQFLFEYFSETQRNKGNFPGRFSGRQFSNSRSEMNVSTLELGDSALYLCASSLVGATNEKLFFGSGTQLSVL.

The chain carries TRBV5-1 and TRBJ2-2; TRBD2 matches 8 bases. The CDR3 has 16 residues. Trimming at V came to 7 bases and at J to 2 bases, leaving 10 bases not matched to a gene. Per the germline V gene, CDR1 is SGHRS and CDR2 is YFSETQ. CDR3 sequence (DNA): TGCGCCAGCTGCTACTCCGGGACTAGAAACACCGGGGAGCTGTTTTTT. Translating gives CASCYSGTRNTGELFF.

The rearrangement links TRBV5-1 to TRBJ2-7, with 14 nucleotides matching TRBD2. The germline CDR1 and CDR2 sequences are SGHRS and YFSETQ. There are 18 residues in the CDR3. V lost 3 bases, J lost 0 bases, and 8 bases stayed unmatched. CDR3 DNA sequence: TGCGCCAGCAGCTCGGGACTAGCGGGGGCACCCAGCTCCTACGAGCAGTACTTC. Amino acids: CASSSGLAGAPSSYEQYF.

This clone appeared once. J is TRBJ2-3 and V is TRBV5-1; no reliable D call. With 3 bases removed from V and 2 bases from J, the gap between germline ends came to 10 bases. Germline V gene data show CDR1 as SGHRS and CDR2 as YFSETQ. The CDR3 sequence is 14 residues long. CDR3 in amino acids: CASSWVAATDTQYF. CDR3 bases: TGCGCCAGCAGCTGGGTAGCAGCCACAGATACGCAGTATTTT.

The rearrangement uses TRBV4-1 and TRBJ2-1; 11 bases align to TRBD2. Unmatched junction bases numbered 8, after V lost 5 bases and J lost 8 bases. The germline V gene encodes CDR1 MGHRA and CDR2 YSYEKL. CDR3 length: 15 amino acids. The CDR3 DNA reads as TGCGCCAGCAGCTCTACTAGCGGGAGCGGTTATGAGCAGTTCTTC. This gives the protein CASSSTSGSGYEQFF.

The genes are TRBV6-6 and TRBJ1-2; tentatively, D is TRBD1 (5 bases). The V and J ends lost 2 bases and 3 bases respectively, with 7 bases between them. Germline V CDR1 and CDR2: MNHNY, SVGAGI (reference sequence). CDR3 length: 13 residues. In nucleotides, the CDR3 is TGTGCCAGCAGTTACGGGGGGGACTATGGCTACACCTTC. Its translation is CASSYGGDYGYTF.

This clone was counted a single time. The chain couples TRBV19 to TRBJ2-1, with TRBD2 as a possible D gene (5 bases). Germline V gives CDR1 LNHDA, CDR2 SQIVND (reference sequence). The CDR3 contains 15 residues. Trimming stripped 0 bases from V and 2 bases from J, with 8 bases between. The CDR3 DNA follows: TGTGCCAGTAGTATAGATAGACTAACCTACAATGAGCAGTTCTTC. Protein: CASSIDRLTYNEQFF.

This clone occurred a few times. The junction shows a germline mismatch at one end, possibly a read error. The chain uses TRBV6-6 and TRBJ2-4, with 11 nucleotides matching TRBD2. The CDR3 runs 16 residues. Looked up from germline, CDR1 is MNHNY and CDR2 is SVGAGI (reference sequence). The CDR3 is CASRAFSGRAKNIQYF. The CDR3 region has the DNA TGTGCCAGCAGGGCCTTTAGCGGGAGGGCCAAGAACATTCAGTACTTC.